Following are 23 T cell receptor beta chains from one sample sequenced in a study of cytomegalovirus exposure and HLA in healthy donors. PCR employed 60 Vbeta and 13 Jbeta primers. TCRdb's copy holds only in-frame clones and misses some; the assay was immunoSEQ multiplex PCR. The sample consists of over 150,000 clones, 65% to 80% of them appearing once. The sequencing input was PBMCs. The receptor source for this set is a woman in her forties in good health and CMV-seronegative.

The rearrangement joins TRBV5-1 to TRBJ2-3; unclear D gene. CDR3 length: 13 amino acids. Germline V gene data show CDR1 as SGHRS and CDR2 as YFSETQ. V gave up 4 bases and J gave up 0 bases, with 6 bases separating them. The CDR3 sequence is CASSPPSTDTQYF. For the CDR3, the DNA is TGCGCCAGCAGCCCCCCTAGCACAGATACGCAGTATTTT.

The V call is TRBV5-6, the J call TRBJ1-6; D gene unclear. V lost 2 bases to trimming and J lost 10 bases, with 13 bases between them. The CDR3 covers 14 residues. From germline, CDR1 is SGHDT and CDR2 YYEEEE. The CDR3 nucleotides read TGTGCCAGCAGCTTCTCGAGATTACGGTCACCCCTCCACTTT. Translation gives CASSFSRLRSPLHF.

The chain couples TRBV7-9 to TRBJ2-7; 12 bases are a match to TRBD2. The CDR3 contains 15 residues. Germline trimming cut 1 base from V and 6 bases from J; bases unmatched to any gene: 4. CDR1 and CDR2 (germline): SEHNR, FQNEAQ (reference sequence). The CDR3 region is CASSLVSSGRAEQYF. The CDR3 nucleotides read TGTGCCAGCAGCTTAGTATCTAGCGGGAGGGCCGAGCAGTACTTC.

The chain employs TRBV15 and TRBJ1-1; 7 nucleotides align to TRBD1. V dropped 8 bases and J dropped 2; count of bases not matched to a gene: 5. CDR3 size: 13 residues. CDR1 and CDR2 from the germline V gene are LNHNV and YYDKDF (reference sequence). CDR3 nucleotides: TGTGCCACCGTGGACAGGTTAAACACTGAAGCTTTCTTT. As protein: CATVDRLNTEAFF.

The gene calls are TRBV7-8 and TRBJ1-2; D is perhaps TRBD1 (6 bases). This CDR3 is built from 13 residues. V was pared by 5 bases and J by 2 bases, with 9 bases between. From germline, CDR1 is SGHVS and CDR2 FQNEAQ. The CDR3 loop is CASSTGQNYGYTF. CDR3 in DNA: TGTGCCAGCAGCACCGGACAGAACTATGGCTACACCTTC.

The CDR3 DNA is TGTGCCAGCAGTTTAGGGGAAGGCTACACCTTC. It yields the protein CASSLGEGYTF. This rearrangement joins TRBV6-6 to TRBJ1-2, with D possibly TRBD1 on 5 matching bases. This CDR3 region has 11 residues. Germline loops: CDR1 MNHNY, CDR2 SVGAGI (reference sequence). Deletions cut 4 bases from V and 8 bases from J, with 8 bases between.

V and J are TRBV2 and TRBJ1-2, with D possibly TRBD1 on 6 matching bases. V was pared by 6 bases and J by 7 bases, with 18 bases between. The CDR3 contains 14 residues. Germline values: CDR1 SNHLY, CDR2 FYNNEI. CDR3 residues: CASRRAGDESGYTF. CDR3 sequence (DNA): TGTGCCAGCAGAAGGGCAGGGGATGAGAGTGGCTACACCTTC.

In DNA form, the CDR3 reads TGCGCCAGCAGCTTGGGGACCGGGACAGAAAATTCACCCCTCCACTTT. Protein product: CASSLGTGTENSPLHF. The chain has TRBV5-1 and TRBJ1-6; 7 nucleotides align to TRBD1. This CDR3 spans 16 amino acids. The junction had 7 bases not matched to a gene; V was cut back by 0 bases and J by 7 bases. In germline, CDR1 is SGHRS, CDR2 YFSETQ. The complete variable domain, with remaining parts taken from reference TRBV5-1 and TRBJ1-6, reads KAGVTQTPRYLIKTRGQQVTLSCSPISGHRSVSWYQQTPGQGLQFLFEYFSETQRNKGNFPGRFSGRQFSNSRSEMNVSTLELGDSALYLCASSLGTGTENSPLHFGNGTRLTVT.

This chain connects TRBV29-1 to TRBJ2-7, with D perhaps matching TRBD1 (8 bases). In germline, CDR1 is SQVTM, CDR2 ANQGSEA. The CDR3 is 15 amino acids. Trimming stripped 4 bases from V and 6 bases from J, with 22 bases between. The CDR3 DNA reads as TGCAGCGTTGCCTCAATAACAGGGGGGGGCGGCGAGCAGTACTTC. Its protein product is CSVASITGGGGEQYF.

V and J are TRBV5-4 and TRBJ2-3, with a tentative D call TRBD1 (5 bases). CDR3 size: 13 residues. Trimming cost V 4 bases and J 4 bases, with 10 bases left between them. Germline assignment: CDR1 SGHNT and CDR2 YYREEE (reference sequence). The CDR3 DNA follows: TGTGCCAGCAGCCTTCTAGGGGCAGATACGCAGTATTTT. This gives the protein CASSLLGADTQYF.

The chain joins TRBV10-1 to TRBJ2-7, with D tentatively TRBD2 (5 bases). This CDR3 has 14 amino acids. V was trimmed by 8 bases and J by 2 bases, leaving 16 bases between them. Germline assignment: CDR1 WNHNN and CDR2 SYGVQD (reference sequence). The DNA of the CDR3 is TGCGCCAGCCCCTCGGGGAAACACGCCTACGAGCAGTACTTC. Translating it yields CASPSGKHAYEQYF.

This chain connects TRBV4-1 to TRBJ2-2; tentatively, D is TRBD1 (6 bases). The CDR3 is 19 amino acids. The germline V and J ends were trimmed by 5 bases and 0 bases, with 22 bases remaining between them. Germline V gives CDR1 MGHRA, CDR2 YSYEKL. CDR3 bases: TGCGCCAGCAGCATTAGACAGGCCCCGACTACCTCGAACACCGGGGAGCTGTTTTTT. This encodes CASSIRQAPTTSNTGELFF.

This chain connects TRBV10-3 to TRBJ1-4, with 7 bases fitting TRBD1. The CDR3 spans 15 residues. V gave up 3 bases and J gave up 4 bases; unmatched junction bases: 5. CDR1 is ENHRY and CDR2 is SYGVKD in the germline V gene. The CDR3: CAISDSTGSNEKLFF. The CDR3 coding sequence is TGTGCCATCAGTGACTCGACAGGGAGTAATGAAAAACTGTTTTTT.

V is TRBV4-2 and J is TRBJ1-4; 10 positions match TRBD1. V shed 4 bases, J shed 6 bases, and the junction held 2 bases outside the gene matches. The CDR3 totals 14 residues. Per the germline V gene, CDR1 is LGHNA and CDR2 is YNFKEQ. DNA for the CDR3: TGTGCCAGCAGCCCGGACAGGGGGGATGAAAAACTGTTTTTT. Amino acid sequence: CASSPDRGDEKLFF.

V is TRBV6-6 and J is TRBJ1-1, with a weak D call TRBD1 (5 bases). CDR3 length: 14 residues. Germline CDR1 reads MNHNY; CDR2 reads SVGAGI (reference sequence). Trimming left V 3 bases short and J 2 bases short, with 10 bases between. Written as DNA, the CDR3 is TGTGCCAGCAGTTATGCGGGGGGAAACACTGAAGCTTTCTTT. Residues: CASSYAGGNTEAFF.

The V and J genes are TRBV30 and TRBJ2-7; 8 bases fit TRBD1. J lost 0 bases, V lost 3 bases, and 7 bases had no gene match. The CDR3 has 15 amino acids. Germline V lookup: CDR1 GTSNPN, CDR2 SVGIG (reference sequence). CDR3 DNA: TGTGCCTGGAGGAGTAACAGGGGGTTCTCCTACGAGCAGTACTTC. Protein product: CAWRSNRGFSYEQYF.

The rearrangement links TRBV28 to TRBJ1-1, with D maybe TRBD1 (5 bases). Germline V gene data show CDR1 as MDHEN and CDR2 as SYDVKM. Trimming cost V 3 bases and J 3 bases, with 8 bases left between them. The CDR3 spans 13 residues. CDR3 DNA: TGTGCCAGCAGTTTGGCGACAGACACTGAAGCTTTCTTT. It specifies CASSLATDTEAFF.

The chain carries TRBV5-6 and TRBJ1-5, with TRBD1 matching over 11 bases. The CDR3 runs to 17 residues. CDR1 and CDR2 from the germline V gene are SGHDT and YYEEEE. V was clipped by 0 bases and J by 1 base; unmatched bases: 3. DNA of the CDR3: TGTGCCAGCAGCTTGGTGGGGACAGGGGGGAGCAATCAGCCCCAGCATTTT. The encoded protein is CASSLVGTGGSNQPQHF.

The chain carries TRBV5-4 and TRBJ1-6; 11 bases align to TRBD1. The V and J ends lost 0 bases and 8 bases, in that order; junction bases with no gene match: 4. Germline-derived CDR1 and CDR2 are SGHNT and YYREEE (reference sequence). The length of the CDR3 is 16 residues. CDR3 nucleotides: TGTGCCAGCAGCTTGGTTCCGGGACAGGGGGATTCACCCCTCCACTTT. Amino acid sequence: CASSLVPGQGDSPLHF.

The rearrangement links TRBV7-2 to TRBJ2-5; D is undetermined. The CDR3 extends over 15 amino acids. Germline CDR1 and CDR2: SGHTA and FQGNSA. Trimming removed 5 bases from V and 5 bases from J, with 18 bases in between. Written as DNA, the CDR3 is TGTGCCAGCAGCCCCACGAGATGGGCGTATGAGACCCAGTACTTC. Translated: CASSPTRWAYETQYF.

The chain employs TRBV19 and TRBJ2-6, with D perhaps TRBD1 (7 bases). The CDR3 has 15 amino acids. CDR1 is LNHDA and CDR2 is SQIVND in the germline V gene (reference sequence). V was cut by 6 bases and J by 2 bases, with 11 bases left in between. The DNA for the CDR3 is TGTGCCAGTAGCTCCAGGGGGGCTGGGGCCAACGTCCTGACTTTC. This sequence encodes CASSSRGAGANVLTF.

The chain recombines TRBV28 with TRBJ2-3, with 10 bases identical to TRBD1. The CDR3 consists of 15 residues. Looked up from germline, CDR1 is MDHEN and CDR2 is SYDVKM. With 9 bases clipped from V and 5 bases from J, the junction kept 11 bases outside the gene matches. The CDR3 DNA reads TGTGCCAGTCACCAAGGGACAGGGGTCATAGATACGCAGTATTTT. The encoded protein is CASHQGTGVIDTQYF.

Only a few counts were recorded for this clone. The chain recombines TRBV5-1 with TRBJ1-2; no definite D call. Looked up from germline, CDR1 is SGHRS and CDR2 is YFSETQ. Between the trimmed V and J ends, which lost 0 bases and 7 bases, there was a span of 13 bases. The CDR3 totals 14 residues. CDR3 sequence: CASSLDPGKGGYTF. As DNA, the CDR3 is TGCGCCAGCAGCTTGGACCCGGGGAAGGGTGGCTACACCTTC.